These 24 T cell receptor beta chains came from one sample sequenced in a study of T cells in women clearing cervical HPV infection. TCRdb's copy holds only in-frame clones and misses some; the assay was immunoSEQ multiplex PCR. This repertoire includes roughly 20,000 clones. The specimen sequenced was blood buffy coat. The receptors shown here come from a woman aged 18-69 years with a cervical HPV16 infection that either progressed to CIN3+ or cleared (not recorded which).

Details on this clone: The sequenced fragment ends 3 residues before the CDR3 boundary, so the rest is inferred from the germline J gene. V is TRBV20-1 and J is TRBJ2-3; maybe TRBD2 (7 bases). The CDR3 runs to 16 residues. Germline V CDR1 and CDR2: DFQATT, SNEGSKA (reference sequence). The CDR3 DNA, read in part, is TGCAGTGCGCTAGGCGGGGGCCTACCCCTCCAAGAGACG. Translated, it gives CSALGGGLPLQET. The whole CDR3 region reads CSALGGGLPLQETQYF.

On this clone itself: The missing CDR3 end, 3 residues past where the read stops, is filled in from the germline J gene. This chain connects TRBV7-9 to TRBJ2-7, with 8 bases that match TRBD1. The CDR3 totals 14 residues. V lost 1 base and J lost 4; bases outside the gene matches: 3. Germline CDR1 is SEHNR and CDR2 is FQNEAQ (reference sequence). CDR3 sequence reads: CASSLGQGRYEQYF. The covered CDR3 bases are TGTGCCAGCAGCTTAGGACAGGGGCGTTACGAG.

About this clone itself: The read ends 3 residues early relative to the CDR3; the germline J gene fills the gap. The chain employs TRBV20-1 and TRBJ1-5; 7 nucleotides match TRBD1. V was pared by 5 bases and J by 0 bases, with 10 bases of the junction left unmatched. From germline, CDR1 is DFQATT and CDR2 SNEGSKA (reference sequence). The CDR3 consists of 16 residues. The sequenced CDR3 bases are TGCAGTGCTTGGAGGGACAGCGGCCATAGCAATCAGCCC. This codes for CSAWRDSGHSNQP. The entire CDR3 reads CSAWRDSGHSNQPQHF.

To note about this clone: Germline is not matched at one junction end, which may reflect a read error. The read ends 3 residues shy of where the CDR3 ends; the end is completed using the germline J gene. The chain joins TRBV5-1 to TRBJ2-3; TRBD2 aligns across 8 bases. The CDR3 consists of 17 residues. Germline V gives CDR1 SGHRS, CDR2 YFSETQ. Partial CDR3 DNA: TGCGCCAGCAGCTTGGTGGCCGCGGGGGGCCGCACAGAGACG. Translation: CASSLVAAGGRTET. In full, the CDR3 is CASSLVAAGGRTETQYF.

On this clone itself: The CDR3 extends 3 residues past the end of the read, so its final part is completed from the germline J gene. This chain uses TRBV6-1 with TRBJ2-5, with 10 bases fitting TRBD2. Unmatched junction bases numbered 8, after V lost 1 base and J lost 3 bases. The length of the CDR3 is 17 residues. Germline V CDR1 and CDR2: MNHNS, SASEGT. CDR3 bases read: TGTGCCAGCAGTGAAGTTCATAGGACTAGCGGCGAAGAGACC. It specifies CASSEVHRTSGEET. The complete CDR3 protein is CASSEVHRTSGEETQYF.

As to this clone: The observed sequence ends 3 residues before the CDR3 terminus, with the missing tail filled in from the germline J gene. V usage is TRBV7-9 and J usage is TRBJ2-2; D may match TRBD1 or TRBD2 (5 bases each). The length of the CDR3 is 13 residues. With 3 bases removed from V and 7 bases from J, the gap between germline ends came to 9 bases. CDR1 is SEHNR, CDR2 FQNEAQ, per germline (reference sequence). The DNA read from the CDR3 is TGTGCCAGCAGCTTTCCAGGGAGCGGGGAG. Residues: CASSFPGSGE. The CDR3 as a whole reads CASSFPGSGELFF.

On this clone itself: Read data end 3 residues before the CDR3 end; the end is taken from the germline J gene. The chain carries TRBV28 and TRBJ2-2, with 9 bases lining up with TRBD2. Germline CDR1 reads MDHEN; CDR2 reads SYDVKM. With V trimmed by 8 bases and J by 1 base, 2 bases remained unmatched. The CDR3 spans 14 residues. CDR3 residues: CASLSGGNTGELFF. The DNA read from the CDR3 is TGTGCCAGCCTTAGCGGGGGGAACACCGGGGAG.

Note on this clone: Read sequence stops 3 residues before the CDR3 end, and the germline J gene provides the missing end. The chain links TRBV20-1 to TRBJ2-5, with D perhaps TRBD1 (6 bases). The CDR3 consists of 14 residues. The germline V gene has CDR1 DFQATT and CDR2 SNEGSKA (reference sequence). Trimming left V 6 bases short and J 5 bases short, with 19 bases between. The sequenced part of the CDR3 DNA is TGCAGTGCGGGGGCCGGGATTTCAAGGGAGACC. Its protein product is CSAGAGISRET. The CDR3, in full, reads CSAGAGISRETQYF.

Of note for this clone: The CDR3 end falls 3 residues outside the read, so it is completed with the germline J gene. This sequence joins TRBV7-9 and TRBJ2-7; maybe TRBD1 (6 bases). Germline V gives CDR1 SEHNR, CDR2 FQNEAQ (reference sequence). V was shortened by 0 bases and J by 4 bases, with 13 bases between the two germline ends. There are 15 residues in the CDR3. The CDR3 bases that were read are TGTGCCAGCAGCTTAGCGACAGGAGAGATTTACGAG. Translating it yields CASSLATGEIYE. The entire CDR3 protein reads CASSLATGEIYEQYF.

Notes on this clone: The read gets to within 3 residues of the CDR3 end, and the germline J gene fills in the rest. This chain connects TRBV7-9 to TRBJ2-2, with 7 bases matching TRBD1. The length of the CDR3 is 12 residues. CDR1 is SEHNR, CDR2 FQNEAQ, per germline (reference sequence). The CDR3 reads CASRTGNEKLFF. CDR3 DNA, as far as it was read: TGTGCCAGCAGGACAGGGAACGAAAAG.

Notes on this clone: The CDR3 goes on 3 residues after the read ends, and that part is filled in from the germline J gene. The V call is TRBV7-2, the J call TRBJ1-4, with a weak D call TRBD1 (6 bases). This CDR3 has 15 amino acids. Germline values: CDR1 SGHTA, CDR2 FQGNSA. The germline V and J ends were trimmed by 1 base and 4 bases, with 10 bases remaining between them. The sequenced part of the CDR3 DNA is TGTGCCAGCAGCTTAGGACCCAGGGGTAATGAAAAA. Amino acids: CASSLGPRGNEK. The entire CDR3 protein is CASSLGPRGNEKLFF.

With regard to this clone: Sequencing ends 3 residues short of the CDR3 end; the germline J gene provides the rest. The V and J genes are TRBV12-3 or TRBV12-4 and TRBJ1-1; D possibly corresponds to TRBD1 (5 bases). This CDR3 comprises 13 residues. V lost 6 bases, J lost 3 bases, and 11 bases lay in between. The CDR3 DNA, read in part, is TGTGCCAGCAGCCAGCGGGGGTACACTGAA. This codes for CASSQRGYTE. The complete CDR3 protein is CASSQRGYTEAFF.

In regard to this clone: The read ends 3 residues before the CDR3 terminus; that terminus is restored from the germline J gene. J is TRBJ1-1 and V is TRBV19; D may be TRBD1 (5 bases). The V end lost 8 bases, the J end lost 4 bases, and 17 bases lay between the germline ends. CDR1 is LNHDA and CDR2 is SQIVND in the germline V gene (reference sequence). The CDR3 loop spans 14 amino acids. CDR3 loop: CASSPGQGGTEAFF. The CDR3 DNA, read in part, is TGTGCCAGTTCCCCCGGGCAGGGAGGCACTGAA.

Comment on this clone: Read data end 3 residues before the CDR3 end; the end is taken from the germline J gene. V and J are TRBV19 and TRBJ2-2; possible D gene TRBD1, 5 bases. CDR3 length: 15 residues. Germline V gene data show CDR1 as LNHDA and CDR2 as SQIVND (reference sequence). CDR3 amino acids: CASTDAHSGANVLFF. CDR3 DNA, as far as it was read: TGTGCCAGTACCGACGCCCACTCTGGGGCCAACGTG.

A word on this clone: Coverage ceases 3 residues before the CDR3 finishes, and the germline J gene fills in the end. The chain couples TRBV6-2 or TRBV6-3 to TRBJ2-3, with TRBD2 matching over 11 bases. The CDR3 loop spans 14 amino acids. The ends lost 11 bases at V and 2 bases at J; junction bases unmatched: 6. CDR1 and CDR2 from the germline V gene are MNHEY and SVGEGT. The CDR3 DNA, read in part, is TGTGCCGCTCAGACTAGCGGGGCCACAGATACG. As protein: CAAQTSGATDT. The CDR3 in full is CAAQTSGATDTQYF.

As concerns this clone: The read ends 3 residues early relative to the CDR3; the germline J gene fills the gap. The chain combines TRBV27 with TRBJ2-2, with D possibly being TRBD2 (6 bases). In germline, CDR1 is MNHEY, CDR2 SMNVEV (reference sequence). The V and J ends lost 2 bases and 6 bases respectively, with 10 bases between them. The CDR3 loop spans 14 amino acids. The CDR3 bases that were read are TGTGCCAGCAGTTTAAGGAGGGCATCCGGGGAG. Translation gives CASSLRRASGE. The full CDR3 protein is CASSLRRASGELFF.

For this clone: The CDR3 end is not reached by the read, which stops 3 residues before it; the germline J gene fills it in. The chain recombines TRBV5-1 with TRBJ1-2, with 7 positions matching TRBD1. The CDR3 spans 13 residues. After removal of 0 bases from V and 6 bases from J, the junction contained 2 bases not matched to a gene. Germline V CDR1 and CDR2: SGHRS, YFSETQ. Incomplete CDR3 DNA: TGCGCCAGCAGCTTGGCGCAGGGGGATGGC. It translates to CASSLAQGDG. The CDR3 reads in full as CASSLAQGDGYTF.

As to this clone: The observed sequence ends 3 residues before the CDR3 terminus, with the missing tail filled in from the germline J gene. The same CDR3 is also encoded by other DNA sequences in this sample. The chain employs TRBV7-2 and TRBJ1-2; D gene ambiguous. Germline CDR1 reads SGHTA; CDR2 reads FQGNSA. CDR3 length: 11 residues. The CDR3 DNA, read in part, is TGTGCCAGCAGCTCGTCCTACGAC. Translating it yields CASSSSYD. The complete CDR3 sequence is CASSSSYDYTF.

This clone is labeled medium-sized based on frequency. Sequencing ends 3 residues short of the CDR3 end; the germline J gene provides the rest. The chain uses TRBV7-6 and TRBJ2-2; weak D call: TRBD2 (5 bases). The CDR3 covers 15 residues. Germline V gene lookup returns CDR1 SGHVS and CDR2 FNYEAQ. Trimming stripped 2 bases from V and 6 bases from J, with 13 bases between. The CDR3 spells CASSLSLVGPGELFF. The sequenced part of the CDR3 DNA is TGTGCCAGCAGCTTATCACTAGTAGGTCCCGGGGAG.

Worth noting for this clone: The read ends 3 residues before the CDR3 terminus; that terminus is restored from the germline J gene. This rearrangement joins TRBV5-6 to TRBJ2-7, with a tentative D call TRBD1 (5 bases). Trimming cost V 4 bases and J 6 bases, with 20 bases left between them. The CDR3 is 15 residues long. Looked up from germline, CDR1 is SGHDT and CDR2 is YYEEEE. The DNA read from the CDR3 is TGTGCCAGCAGCCTGGGGCAGGGTGGGTTCCGCGAG. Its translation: CASSLGQGGFRE. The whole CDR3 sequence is CASSLGQGGFREQYF.

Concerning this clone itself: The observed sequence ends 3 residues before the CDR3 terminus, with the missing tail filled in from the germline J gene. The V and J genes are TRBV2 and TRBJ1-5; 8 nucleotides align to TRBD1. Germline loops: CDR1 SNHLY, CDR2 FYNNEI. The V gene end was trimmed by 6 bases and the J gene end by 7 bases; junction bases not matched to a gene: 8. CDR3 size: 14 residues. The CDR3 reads CASRVQGAGQPQHF. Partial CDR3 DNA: TGTGCCAGCAGGGTCCAGGGGGCTGGACAGCCC.

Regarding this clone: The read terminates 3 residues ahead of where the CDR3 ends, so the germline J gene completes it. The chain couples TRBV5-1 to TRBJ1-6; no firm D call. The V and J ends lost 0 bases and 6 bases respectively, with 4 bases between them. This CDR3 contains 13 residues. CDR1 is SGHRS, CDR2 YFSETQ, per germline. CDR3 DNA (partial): TGCGCCAGCAGCTTGGACGGTAATTCACCC. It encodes CASSLDGNSP. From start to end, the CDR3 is CASSLDGNSPLHF.

This CDR3 reads CSARAVDQPQHF. The CDR3 bases that were read are TGCAGTGCTAGAGCCGTCGATCAGCCC. J is TRBJ1-5 and V is TRBV20-1; D ambiguous. The CDR3 end is not reached by the read, which stops 3 residues before it; the germline J gene fills it in. This CDR3 is 12 amino acids long. V lost 1 base to trimming and J lost 5 bases, with 6 bases between them. Looked up from germline, CDR1 is DFQATT and CDR2 is SNEGSKA (reference sequence).

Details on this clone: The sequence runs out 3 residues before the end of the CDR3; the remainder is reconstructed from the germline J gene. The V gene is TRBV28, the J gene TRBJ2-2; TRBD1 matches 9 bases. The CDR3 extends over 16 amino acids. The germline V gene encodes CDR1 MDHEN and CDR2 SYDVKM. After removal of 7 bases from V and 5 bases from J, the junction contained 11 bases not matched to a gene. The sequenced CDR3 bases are TGTGCCAGCAACATTCCCGGGACAGGGAATACCGGGGAG. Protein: CASNIPGTGNTGE. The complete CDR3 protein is CASNIPGTGNTGELFF.